The T cell receptor (beta chain) described here comes from a study of cytomegalovirus exposure and HLA in healthy donors. Whole-study results and caveats: It was reported that the classifier diagnosed cytomegalovirus status with high specificity and sensitivity in both the original and validation cohorts. According to the study, 160 or so TCR beta chains were cytomegalovirus-associated.

CDR3 size: 16 residues. The junction had 7 bases not matched to a gene; V was cut back by 0 bases and J by 3 bases. Per germline, CDR1 LGHNA and CDR2 YSLEER. Concerning this clone: Its antigen is as yet unknown.

The PCR was carried out with 60 Vbeta primers and 13 Jbeta primers. Repertoires were generated with immunoSEQ multiplex PCR, while TCRdb's copy carries only in-frame clones and drops some. The sample contains 100,000 to 150,000 clones, 70% to 75% of which appear only once. Material: PBMCs. The clonotype originates from a woman aged 40 to 50 in good health and CMV-seronegative. The V and J genes are TRBV4-3 and TRBJ1-1, with 7 bases identical to TRBD1. CDR3 coding DNA: TGCGCCAGCAGCCAAGACGGACAGGCCGGGTACACTGAAGCTTTCTTT. Encoded protein: CASSQDGQAGYTEAFF.